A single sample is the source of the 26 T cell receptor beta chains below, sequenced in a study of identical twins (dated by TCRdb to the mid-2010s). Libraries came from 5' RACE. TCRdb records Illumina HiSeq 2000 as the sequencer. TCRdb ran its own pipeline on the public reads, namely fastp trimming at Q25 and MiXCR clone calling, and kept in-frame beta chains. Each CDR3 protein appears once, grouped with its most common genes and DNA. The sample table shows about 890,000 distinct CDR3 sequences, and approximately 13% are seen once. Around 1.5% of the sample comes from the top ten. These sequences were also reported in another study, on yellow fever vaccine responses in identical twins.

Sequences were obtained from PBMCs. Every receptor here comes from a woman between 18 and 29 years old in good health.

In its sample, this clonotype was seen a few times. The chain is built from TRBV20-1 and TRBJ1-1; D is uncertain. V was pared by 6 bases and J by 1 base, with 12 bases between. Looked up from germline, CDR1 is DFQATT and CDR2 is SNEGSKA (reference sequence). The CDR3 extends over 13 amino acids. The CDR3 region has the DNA TGCAGTGCCGTAGGGCCGGCGAACACTGAAGCTTTCTTT. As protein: CSAVGPANTEAFF.

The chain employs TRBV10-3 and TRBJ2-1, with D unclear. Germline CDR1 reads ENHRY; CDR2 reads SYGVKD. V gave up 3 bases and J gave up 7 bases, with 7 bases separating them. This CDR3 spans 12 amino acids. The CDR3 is CAISDGDNEQFF. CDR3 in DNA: TGTGCCATCAGTGATGGAGATAATGAGCAGTTCTTC.

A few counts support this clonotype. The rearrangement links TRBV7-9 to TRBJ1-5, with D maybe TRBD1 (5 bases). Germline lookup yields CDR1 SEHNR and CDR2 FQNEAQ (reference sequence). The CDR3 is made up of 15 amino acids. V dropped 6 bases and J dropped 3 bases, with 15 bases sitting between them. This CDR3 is CASSTGDGNNQPQHF. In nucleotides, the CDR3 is TGTGCCAGCAGTACCGGGGACGGAAACAATCAGCCCCAGCATTTT.

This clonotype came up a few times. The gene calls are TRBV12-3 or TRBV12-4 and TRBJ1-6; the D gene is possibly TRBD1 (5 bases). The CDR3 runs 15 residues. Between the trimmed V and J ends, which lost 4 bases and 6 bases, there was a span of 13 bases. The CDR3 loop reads CASSSRQSGNSPLHF. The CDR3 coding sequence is TGTGCCAGCAGTTCCCGACAGTCTGGTAATTCACCCCTCCACTTT.

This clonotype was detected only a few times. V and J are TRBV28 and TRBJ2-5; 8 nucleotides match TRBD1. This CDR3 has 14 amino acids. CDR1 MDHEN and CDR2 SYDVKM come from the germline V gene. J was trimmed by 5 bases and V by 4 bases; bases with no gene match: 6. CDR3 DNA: TGTGCCAGCAGTTATCAGGGGGCCCGCGAGACCCAGTACTTC. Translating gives CASSYQGARETQYF.

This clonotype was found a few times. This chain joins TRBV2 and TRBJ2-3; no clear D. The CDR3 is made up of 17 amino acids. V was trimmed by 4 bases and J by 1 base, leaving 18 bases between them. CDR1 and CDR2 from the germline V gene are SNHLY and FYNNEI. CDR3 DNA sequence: TGTGCCAGCAGTGGACCGACGGTTCACGGTGGCACAGATACGCAGTATTTT. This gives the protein CASSGPTVHGGTDTQYF.

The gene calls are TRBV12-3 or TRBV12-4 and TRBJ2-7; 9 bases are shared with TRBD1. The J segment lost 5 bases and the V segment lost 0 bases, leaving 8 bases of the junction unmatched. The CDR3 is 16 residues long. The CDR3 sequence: CASSLAIWTGEDEQYF. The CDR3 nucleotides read TGTGCCAGCAGTTTAGCAATCTGGACAGGGGAGGACGAGCAGTACTTC.

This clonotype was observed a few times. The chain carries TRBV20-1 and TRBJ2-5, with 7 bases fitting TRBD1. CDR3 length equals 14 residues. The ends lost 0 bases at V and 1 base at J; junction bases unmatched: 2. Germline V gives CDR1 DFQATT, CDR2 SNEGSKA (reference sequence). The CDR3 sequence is CSARDRDSQETQYF. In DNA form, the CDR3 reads TGCAGTGCTAGAGATAGGGACAGCCAAGAGACCCAGTACTTC.

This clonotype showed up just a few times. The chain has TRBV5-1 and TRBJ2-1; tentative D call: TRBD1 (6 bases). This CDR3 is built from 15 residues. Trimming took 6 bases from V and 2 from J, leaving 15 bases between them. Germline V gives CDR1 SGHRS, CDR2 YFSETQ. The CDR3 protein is CASTVAGTPYNEQFF. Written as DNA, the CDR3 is TGCGCCAGCACCGTTGCCGGGACACCCTACAATGAGCAGTTCTTC.

CDR3: CASSFVRGNSPLHF. For the CDR3, the DNA is TGTGCCAGCAGTTTCGTTCGGGGTAATTCACCCCTCCACTTT. The rearrangement links TRBV27 to TRBJ1-6, with unresolved D. The V gene's germline CDR1 is MNHEY and CDR2 SMNVEV (reference sequence). The V gene lost 3 bases and the J gene lost 6 bases, with 9 bases spanning the gap. The CDR3 consists of 14 residues.

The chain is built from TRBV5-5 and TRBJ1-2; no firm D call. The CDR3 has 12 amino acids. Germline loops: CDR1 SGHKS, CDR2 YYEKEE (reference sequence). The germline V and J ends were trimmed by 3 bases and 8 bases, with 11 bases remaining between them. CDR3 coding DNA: TGTGCCAGCAGCTCCATCAATTCGGGCTACACCTTC. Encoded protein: CASSSINSGYTF.

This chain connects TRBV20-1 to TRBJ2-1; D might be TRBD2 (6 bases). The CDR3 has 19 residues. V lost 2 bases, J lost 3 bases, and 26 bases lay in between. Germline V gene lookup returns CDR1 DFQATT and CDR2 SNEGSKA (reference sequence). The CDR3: CSARSVDLCRGMNYNEQFF. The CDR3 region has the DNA TGCAGTGCTAGATCCGTGGATCTTTGTCGCGGGATGAACTACAATGAGCAGTTCTTC.

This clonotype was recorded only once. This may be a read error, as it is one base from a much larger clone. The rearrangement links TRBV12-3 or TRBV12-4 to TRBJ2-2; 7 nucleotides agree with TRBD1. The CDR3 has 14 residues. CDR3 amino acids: CAFRQGKNTGELLF. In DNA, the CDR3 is TGTGCCTTCCGACAGGGCAAGAACACCGGGGAGCTGCTTTTT.

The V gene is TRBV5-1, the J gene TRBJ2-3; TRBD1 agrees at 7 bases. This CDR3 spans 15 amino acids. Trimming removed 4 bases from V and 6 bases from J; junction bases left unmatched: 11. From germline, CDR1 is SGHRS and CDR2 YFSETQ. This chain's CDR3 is CASSPGTAVGDTQYF. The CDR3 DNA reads TGCGCCAGCAGCCCCGGGACAGCCGTTGGGGATACGCAGTATTTT.

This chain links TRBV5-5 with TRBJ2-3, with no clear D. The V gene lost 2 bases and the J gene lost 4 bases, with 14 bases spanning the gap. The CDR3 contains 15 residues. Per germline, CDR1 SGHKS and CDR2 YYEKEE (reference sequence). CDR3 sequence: CASSFRGELADTQYF. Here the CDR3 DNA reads TGTGCCAGCAGCTTCCGCGGAGAGTTGGCAGATACGCAGTATTTT. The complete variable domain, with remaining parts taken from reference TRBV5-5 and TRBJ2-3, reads DAGVTQSPTHLIKTRGQQVTLRCSPISGHKSVSWYQQVLGQGPQFIFQYYEKEERGRGNFPDRFSARQFPNYSSELNVNALLLGDSALYLCASSFRGELADTQYFGPGTRLTVL.

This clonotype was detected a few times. DNA for the CDR3: TGTGCCAGCAGTTTATGGACAAGTTTCTCCTACAATGAGCAGTTCTTC. Protein product: CASSLWTSFSYNEQFF. The chain uses TRBV28 and TRBJ2-1; no clear D gene. Germline V CDR1 and CDR2: MDHEN, SYDVKM. The CDR3 is 16 residues long. The germline V and J ends were trimmed by 0 bases and 0 bases, with 9 bases remaining between them.

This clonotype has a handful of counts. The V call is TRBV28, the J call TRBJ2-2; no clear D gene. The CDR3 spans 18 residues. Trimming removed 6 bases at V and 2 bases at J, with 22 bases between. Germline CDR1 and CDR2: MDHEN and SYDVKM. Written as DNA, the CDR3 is TGTGCCAGCAGCCCTACCCTGGGGATCTCTGACAACACCGGGGAGCTGTTTTTT. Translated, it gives CASSPTLGISDNTGELFF.

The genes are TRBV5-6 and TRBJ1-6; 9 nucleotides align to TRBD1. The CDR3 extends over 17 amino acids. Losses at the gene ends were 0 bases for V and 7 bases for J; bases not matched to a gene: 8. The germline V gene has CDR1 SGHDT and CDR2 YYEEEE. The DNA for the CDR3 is TGTGCCAGCAGCTTGGTAACCGGGACAGGGAGAAATTCACCCCTCCACTTT. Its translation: CASSLVTGTGRNSPLHF.

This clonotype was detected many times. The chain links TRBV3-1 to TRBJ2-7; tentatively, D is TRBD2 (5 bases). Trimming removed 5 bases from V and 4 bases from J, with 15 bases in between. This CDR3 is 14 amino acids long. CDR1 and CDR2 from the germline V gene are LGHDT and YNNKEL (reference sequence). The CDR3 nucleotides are TGTGCCAGCAGCAGGTTGGGTAGGACTTACGAGCAGTACTTC. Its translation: CASSRLGRTYEQYF.

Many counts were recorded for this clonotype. The CDR3, as DNA: TGCGCCAGCAGCCAAGCAGCGGGAGGCCACAATGAGCAGTTCTTC. Encoded protein: CASSQAAGGHNEQFF. The chain uses TRBV4-1 and TRBJ2-1, with 9 positions matching TRBD2. The CDR3 is made up of 15 amino acids. The junction had 3 bases not matched to a gene; V was cut back by 1 base and J by 5 bases. The V gene's germline CDR1 is MGHRA and CDR2 YSYEKL.

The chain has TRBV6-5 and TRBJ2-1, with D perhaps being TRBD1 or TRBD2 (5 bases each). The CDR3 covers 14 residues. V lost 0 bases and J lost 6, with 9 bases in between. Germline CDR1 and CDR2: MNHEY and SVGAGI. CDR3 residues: CASSYSTGLNEQFF. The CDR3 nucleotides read TGTGCCAGCAGTTACTCGACGGGGCTCAATGAGCAGTTCTTC.

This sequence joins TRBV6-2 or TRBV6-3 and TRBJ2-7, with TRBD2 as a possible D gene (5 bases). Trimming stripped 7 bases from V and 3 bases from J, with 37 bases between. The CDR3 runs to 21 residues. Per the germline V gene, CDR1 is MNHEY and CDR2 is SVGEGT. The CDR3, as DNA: TGTGCCAGCAAAAAAACCCTAGCTTCCGGGTGGAGGTATCCCGTACGCTACGAGCAGTACGTC. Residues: CASKKTLASGWRYPVRYEQYV.

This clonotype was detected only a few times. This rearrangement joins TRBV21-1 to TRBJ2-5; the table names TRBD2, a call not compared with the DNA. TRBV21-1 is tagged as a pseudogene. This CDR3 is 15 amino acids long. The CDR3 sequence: CASSKASGRKETQYF. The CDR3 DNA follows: TGTGCCAGCAGCAAAGCGAGCGGGAGAAAAGAGACCCAGTACTTC.

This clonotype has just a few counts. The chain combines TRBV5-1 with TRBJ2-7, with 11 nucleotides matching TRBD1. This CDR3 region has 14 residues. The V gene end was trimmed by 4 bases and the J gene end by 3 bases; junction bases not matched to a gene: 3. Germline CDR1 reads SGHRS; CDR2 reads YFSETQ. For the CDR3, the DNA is TGCGCCAGCAGCAAGGGGACAGGGGGCTACGAGCAGTACGTC. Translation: CASSKGTGGYEQYV.

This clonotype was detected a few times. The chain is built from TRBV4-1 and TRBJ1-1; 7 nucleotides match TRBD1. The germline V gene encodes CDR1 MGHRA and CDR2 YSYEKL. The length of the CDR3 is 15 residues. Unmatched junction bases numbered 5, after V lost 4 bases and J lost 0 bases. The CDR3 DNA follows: TGCGCCAGCAGCCCGGACAGGCCCCTGAACACTGAAGCTTTCTTT. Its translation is CASSPDRPLNTEAFF.

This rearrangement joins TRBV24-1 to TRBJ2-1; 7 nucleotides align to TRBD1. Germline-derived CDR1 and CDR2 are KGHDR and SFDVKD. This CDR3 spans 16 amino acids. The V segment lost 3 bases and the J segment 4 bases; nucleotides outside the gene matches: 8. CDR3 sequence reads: CATSDTQGFGYNEQFF. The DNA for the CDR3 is TGTGCCACCAGTGATACACAGGGGTTCGGGTACAATGAGCAGTTCTTC.